What follows are 26 T cell receptor beta chains derived from one specimen sequenced in a study of OX40 agonist ivuxolimab in advanced cancers. Only in-frame clones appear in the TCRdb table, and some are missing; sequencing was by immunoSEQ multiplex PCR. This repertoire shows roughly 70,000 clones, 80% to 90% found once; its top ten account for approximately 0.73%. Sequenced here: CD4+ or CD8+ T cells sorted from blood, sampled in a trial of the OX40 agonist ivuxolimab. Every receptor here comes from an adult with an advanced solid tumor such as melanoma, head and neck, liver or kidney cancer.

V usage is TRBV5-6 and J usage is TRBJ2-7; D not certain. This CDR3 has 11 amino acids. CDR1 and CDR2 (germline): SGHDT, YYEEEE. The V end lost 4 bases, the J end lost 3 bases, and 5 bases lay between the germline ends. CDR3: CASSRYYEQYF. CDR3 bases: TGTGCCAGCAGCCGTTACTACGAGCAGTACTTC.

This clone is judged medium-sized. This chain connects TRBV7-6 to TRBJ2-1, with D possibly TRBD1 on 6 matching bases. The germline V gene has CDR1 SGHVS and CDR2 FNYEAQ. V lost 5 bases to trimming and J lost 4 bases, with 9 bases between them. The CDR3 loop spans 13 amino acids. CDR3 protein: CASSQDRYNEQFF. Written as DNA, the CDR3 is TGTGCCAGCAGCCAAGACAGGTACAATGAGCAGTTCTTC.

The chain carries TRBV30 and TRBJ2-7; D remains ambiguous. The V end lost 0 bases, the J end lost 2 bases, and 5 bases lay between the germline ends. Germline loops: CDR1 GTSNPN, CDR2 SVGIG (reference sequence). CDR3 length equals 12 residues. The CDR3 DNA follows: TGTGCCTGGAGTGTAGGCCCCTACGAGCAGTACTTC. Residues: CAWSVGPYEQYF.

This clone showed up just once. The genes are TRBV19 and TRBJ2-1; D assignment may be TRBD1 or TRBD2 (6 bases each). Germline values: CDR1 LNHDA, CDR2 SQIVND (reference sequence). Deletions cut 9 bases from V and 4 bases from J, with 13 bases between. CDR3 size: 13 residues. In DNA, the CDR3 is TGTGCCAGCGGAGGGGGGATGTACAATGAGCAGTTCTTC. It codes for CASGGGMYNEQFF.

The V and J genes are TRBV27 and TRBJ1-4; 10 bases are a match to TRBD1. The CDR3 is 17 residues long. The germline CDR1 and CDR2 sequences are MNHEY and SMNVEV (reference sequence). J gave up 1 base and V 6 bases, and 8 bases lay outside the gene matches. CDR3 nucleotide sequence: TGTGCCAGCAGGGGGACAGGGGCTAGCGTAACTAATGAAAAACTGTTTTTT. Amino acids: CASRGTGASVTNEKLFF. Full variable domain (remainder filled in from reference TRBV27 and TRBJ1-4): EAQVTQNPRYLITVTGKKLTVTCSQNMNHEYMSWYRQDPGLGLRQIYYSMNVEVTDKGDVPEGYKVSRKEKRNFPLILESPSPNQTSLYFCASRGTGASVTNEKLFFGSGTQLSVL.

This clone was seen a handful of times. Other nucleotide sequences in the sample specify the same CDR3. The gene calls are TRBV9 and TRBJ2-5; 10 bases align to TRBD2. J lost 4 bases, V lost 0 bases, and 3 bases had no gene match. Germline V gene sequence: CDR1 SGDLS, CDR2 YYNGEE. This CDR3 has 15 residues. CDR3 protein: CASSVGSGGAETQYF. The CDR3 coding sequence is TGTGCCAGCAGCGTAGGAAGCGGGGGGGCAGAGACCCAGTACTTC.

This chain links TRBV7-9 with TRBJ2-3, with TRBD2 matching 10 bases. The V gene end was trimmed by 5 bases and the J gene end by 6 bases; junction bases not matched to a gene: 8. This CDR3 spans 15 amino acids. The germline V gene encodes CDR1 SEHNR and CDR2 FQNEAQ (reference sequence). CDR3 sequence reads: CASSEAGGPWDTQYF. Written as DNA, the CDR3 is TGTGCCAGCAGCGAAGCGGGGGGGCCGTGGGATACGCAGTATTTT.

V and J are TRBV5-4 and TRBJ2-1; 8 bases map to TRBD2. Germline CDR1 is SGHNT and CDR2 is YYREEE (reference sequence). Trimming took 0 bases from V and 10 from J; bases not matched to a gene: 9. The CDR3 loop spans 15 amino acids. In nucleotides, the CDR3 is TGTGCCAGCAGCTTGGCAAGCGGGGGTAAAGGGGAGCAGTTCTTC. This encodes CASSLASGGKGEQFF.

The chain uses TRBV18 and TRBJ1-6; 7 bases are shared with TRBD1. Germline assignment: CDR1 KGHSH and CDR2 LQKENI. The trim removed 5 bases at V and 7 bases at J, leaving 11 bases unmatched. The CDR3 sequence is 16 residues long. The CDR3 DNA follows: TGTGCCAGCTCATCTGACCCCGGGACAGCGAATTCACCCCTCCACTTT. Translating it yields CASSSDPGTANSPLHF.

In nucleotides, the CDR3 is TGTGCCAGCAGCACCAATGTTGGGGGCGGGAGTCTCAATGAGCAGTTCTTC. Translated, it gives CASSTNVGGGSLNEQFF. This chain uses TRBV9 with TRBJ2-1; D is possibly TRBD2 (7 bases). CDR1 is SGDLS and CDR2 is YYNGEE in the germline V gene. CDR3 size: 17 residues. With 4 bases removed from V and 6 bases from J, the gap between germline ends came to 23 bases.

This chain uses TRBV15 with TRBJ1-4, with D possibly matching TRBD1 (6 bases). V lost 2 bases and J 7 bases, leaving 8 bases between the germline ends. The CDR3 sequence is 13 residues long. Germline V gives CDR1 LNHNV, CDR2 YYDKDF (reference sequence). CDR3 in DNA: TGTGCCACCAGCAGACAGGGGAGTGAAAAACTGTTTTTT. Its translation: CATSRQGSEKLFF.

The chain recombines TRBV4-1 with TRBJ1-2; 7 bases match TRBD1. The CDR3 totals 15 residues. J lost 4 bases, V lost 2 bases, and 7 bases had no gene match. Germline V lookup: CDR1 MGHRA, CDR2 YSYEKL. CDR3 sequence: CASSQQNRDSYGYTF. The CDR3 DNA is TGCGCCAGCAGCCAACAAAATAGGGACAGCTATGGCTACACCTTC.

On this clone itself: Other DNA sequences within the sample encode an identical CDR3. This chain uses TRBV2 with TRBJ2-1; 10 bases align to TRBD2. The CDR3 is 15 residues long. V lost 5 bases and J lost 2; bases outside the gene matches: 3. Germline V CDR1 and CDR2: SNHLY, FYNNEI. The CDR3 nucleotides read TGTGCCAGCAGTCCCCTAGCGGGGGCCTACAATGAGCAGTTCTTC. Its protein product is CASSPLAGAYNEQFF.

This clone has a single count. The V gene is TRBV5-1, the J gene TRBJ2-7; 9 nucleotides agree with TRBD1. V was clipped by 0 bases and J by 3 bases; unmatched bases: 10. Germline assignment: CDR1 SGHRS and CDR2 YFSETQ. There are 17 residues in the CDR3. The CDR3 here is CASSLVMLDRGNYEQYF. The CDR3 DNA is TGCGCCAGCAGCTTGGTCATGTTGGACAGGGGAAACTACGAGCAGTACTTC.

This clone was observed once. The chain joins TRBV30 to TRBJ2-5; the D gene could be TRBD1 or TRBD2 (5 bases each). V gave up 4 bases and J gave up 7 bases, with 16 bases separating them. This CDR3 contains 13 residues. CDR1 is GTSNPN, CDR2 SVGIG, per germline (reference sequence). DNA of the CDR3: TGTGCCTGGACTCCCGGGGCCCCGGGGACCCAGTACTTC. It yields the protein CAWTPGAPGTQYF.

The chain recombines TRBV6-4 with TRBJ2-3; no reliable D call. Trimming shortened V by 0 bases and J by 0 bases, and 7 bases separated the two germline ends. Germline V gives CDR1 MRHNA, CDR2 SNTAGT. The CDR3 covers 15 residues. CDR3 bases: TGTGCCAGCAGTGACTCAAGGGCCAGCACAGATACGCAGTATTTT. Translation: CASSDSRASTDTQYF.

The V gene is TRBV2, the J gene TRBJ1-4; TRBD1 aligns across 7 bases. CDR3 length equals 18 residues. After removal of 5 bases from V and 4 bases from J, the junction contained 16 bases not matched to a gene. Germline loops: CDR1 SNHLY, CDR2 FYNNEI. CDR3 protein: CASSKRNAGQDLNEKLFF. DNA for the CDR3: TGTGCCAGCAGTAAAAGGAACGCCGGACAGGACCTTAATGAAAAACTGTTTTTT.

The chain has TRBV19 and TRBJ2-6; D is possibly TRBD1 (6 bases). CDR1 is LNHDA and CDR2 is SQIVND in the germline V gene (reference sequence). The CDR3 runs to 17 residues. V lost 2 bases to trimming and J lost 0 bases, with 11 bases between them. The CDR3 here is CASSIMLGASGANVLTF. The DNA for the CDR3 is TGTGCCAGTAGTATAATGTTGGGGGCCTCTGGGGCCAACGTCCTGACTTTC.

This clone was seen only once. V and J are TRBV9 and TRBJ2-7, with 8 bases fitting TRBD2. The germline V gene has CDR1 SGDLS and CDR2 YYNGEE. The CDR3 spans 15 residues. J gave up 0 bases and V 0 bases, and 2 bases lay outside the gene matches. DNA of the CDR3: TGTGCCAGCAGCGTAGCGGGAGGGCCCTCCTACGAGCAGTACTTC. Translated, it gives CASSVAGGPSYEQYF.

The chain couples TRBV27 to TRBJ2-5; maybe TRBD2 (6 bases). Germline CDR1 reads MNHEY; CDR2 reads SMNVEV (reference sequence). The CDR3 is made up of 15 amino acids. V lost 6 bases and J 4 bases, leaving 18 bases between the germline ends. CDR3 in amino acids: CASSRDFSLPETQYF. In nucleotides, the CDR3 is TGTGCCAGCAGCCGGGACTTTAGTTTACCAGAGACCCAGTACTTC.

The V and J genes are TRBV7-8 and TRBJ1-5; D might be TRBD1 (6 bases). CDR1 is SGHVS and CDR2 is FQNEAQ in the germline V gene. CDR3 size: 16 residues. Trimming removed 3 bases from V and 0 bases from J, with 12 bases in between. This CDR3 reads CASSFTGTSSNQPQHF. CDR3 DNA sequence: TGTGCCAGCAGCTTTACCGGGACATCTAGCAATCAGCCCCAGCATTTT.

This chain connects TRBV6-5 to TRBJ1-2, with unresolved D. CDR1 and CDR2 (germline): MNHEY, SVGAGI. The CDR3 runs to 14 residues. Trimming cost V 0 bases and J 8 bases, with 13 bases left between them. CDR3 amino acids: CASSYSMAEKGYTF. CDR3 coding DNA: TGTGCCAGCAGTTACTCGATGGCAGAGAAGGGCTACACCTTC.

J is TRBJ2-3 and V is TRBV10-1; D not resolved. Germline CDR1 WNHNN, CDR2 SYGVQD (reference sequence). The CDR3 is 13 residues long. V was clipped by 3 bases and J by 6 bases, with 10 bases between them. The CDR3 nucleotides read TGCGCCAGCAGTGACAGGTTTTTGGATACGCAGTATTTT. This encodes CASSDRFLDTQYF.

This clone was counted once. The chain carries TRBV7-2 and TRBJ2-2, with 9 bases aligning to TRBD1. The V and J ends lost 5 bases and 5 bases, in that order; junction bases with no gene match: 6. CDR1 is SGHTA and CDR2 is FQGNSA in the germline V gene. The CDR3 is made up of 15 amino acids. CDR3 protein: CASSPTGGGTGELFF. In DNA, the CDR3 is TGTGCCAGCAGCCCTACAGGGGGCGGGACCGGGGAGCTGTTTTTT.

V and J are TRBV5-1 and TRBJ1-3; D remains unclear. Germline CDR1 SGHRS, CDR2 YFSETQ. The germline V and J ends were trimmed by 1 base and 0 bases, with 11 bases remaining between them. The CDR3 loop spans 16 amino acids. In nucleotides, the CDR3 is TGCGCCAGCAGCTTGTCCGTTGTTCTCTCTGGAAACACCATATATTTT. This codes for CASSLSVVLSGNTIYF.

The chain couples TRBV14 to TRBJ2-7; D is ambiguous. The V gene lost 6 bases and the J gene lost 0 bases, with 9 bases spanning the gap. Looked up from germline, CDR1 is SGHDN and CDR2 is FVKESK. The CDR3 extends over 13 amino acids. The CDR3 DNA follows: TGTGCCAGCAGGCCCTACGGCTCCTACGAGCAGTACTTC. Its translation: CASRPYGSYEQYF.